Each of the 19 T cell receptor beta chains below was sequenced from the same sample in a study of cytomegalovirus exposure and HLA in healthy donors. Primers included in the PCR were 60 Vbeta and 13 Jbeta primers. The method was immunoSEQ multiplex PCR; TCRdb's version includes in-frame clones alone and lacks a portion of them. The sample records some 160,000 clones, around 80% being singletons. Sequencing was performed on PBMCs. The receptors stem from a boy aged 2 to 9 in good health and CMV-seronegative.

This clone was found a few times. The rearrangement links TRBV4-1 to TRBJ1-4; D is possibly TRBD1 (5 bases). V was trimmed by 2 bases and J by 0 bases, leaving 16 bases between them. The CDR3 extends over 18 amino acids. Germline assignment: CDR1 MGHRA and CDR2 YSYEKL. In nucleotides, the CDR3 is TGCGCCAGCAGCCAAAGACAGCCAATACCCGCAACTAATGAAAAACTGTTTTTT. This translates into CASSQRQPIPATNEKLFF.

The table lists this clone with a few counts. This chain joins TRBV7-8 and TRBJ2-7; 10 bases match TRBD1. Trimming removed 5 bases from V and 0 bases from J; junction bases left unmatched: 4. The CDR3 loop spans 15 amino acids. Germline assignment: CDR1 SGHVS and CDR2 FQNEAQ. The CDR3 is CASSPGQGISYEQYF. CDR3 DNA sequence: TGTGCCAGCAGCCCGGGACAGGGGATCTCCTACGAGCAGTACTTC.

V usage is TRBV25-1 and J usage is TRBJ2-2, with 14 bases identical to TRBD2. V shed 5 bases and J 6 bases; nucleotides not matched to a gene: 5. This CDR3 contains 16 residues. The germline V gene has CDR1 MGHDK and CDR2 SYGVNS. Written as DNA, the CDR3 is TGTGCCAGCAGTCCCGGGACTAGCGGGAGTCCCGGGGAGCTGTTTTTT. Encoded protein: CASSPGTSGSPGELFF. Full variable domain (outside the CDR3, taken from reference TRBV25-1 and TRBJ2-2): EADIYQTPRYLVIGTGKKITLECSQTMGHDKMYWYQQDPGMELHLIHYSYGVNSTEKGDLSSESTVSRIRTEHFPLTLESARPSHTSQYLCASSPGTSGSPGELFFGEGSRLTVL.

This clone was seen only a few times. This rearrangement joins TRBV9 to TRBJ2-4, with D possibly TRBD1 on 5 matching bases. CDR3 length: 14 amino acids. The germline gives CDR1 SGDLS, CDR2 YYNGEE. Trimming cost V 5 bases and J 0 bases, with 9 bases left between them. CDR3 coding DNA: TGTGCCAGCAGATATACAGGAGCCAAAAACATTCAGTACTTC. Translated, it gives CASRYTGAKNIQYF.

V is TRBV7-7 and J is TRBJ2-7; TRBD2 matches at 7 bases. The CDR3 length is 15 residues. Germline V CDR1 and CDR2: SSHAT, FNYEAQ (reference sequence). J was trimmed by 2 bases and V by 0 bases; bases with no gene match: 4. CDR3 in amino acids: CASSLALGGAYEQYF. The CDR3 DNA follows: TGTGCCAGCAGCTTAGCGCTGGGGGGGGCCTACGAGCAGTACTTC. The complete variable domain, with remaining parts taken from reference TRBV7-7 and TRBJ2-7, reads GAGVSQSPRYKVTKRGQDVTLRCDPISSHATLYWYQQALGQGPEFLTYFNYEAQPDKSGLPSDRFSAERPEGSISTLTIQRTEQRDSAMYRCASSLALGGAYEQYFGPGTRLTVT.

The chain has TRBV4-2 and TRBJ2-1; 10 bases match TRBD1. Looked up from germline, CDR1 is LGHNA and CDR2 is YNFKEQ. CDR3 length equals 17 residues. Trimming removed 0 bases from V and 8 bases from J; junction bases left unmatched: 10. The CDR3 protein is CASSQDSPGQGYHEQFF. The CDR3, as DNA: TGTGCCAGCAGCCAAGATTCGCCGGGACAGGGGTACCATGAGCAGTTCTTC.

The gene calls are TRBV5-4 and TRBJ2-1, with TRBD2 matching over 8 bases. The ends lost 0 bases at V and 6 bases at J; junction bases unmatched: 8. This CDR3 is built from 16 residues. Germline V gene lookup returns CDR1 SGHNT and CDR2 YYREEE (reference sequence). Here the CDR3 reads CASSLDIVGLVNEQFF. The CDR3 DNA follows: TGTGCCAGCAGCTTGGACATTGTGGGACTAGTCAATGAGCAGTTCTTC.

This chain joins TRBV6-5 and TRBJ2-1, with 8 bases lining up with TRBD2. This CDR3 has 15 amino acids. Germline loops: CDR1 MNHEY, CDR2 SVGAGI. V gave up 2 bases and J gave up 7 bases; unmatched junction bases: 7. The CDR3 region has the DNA TGTGCCAGCAGTTACCCGGGGGGGCTTAGGAATGAGCAGTTCTTC. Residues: CASSYPGGLRNEQFF.

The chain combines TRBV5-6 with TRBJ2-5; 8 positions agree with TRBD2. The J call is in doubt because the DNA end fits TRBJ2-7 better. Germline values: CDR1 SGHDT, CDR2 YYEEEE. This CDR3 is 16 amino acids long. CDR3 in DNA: TGTGCCAGCAGTTTCGTAGGGCGGGAGGCCTCCTACGAGCAGTACTTC. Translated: CASSFVGREASYEQYF.

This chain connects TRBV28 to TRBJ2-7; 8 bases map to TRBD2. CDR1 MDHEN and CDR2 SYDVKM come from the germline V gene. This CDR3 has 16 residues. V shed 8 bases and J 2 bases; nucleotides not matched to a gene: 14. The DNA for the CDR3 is TGTGCCAGCCGTAAGCTGAAACCGGGACTAGCCTACGAGCAGTACTTC. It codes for CASRKLKPGLAYEQYF.

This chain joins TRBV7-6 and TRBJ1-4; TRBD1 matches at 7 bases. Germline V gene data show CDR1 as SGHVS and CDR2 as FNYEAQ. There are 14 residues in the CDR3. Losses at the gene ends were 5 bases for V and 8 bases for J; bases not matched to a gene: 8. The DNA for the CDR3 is TGTGCCAGCAGCACCCGGGACAGTGAAGAAAAACTGTTTTTT. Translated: CASSTRDSEEKLFF.

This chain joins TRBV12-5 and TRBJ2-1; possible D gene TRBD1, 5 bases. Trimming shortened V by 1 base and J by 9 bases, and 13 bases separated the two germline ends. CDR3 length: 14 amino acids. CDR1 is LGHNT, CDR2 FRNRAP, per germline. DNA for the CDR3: TGTGCTAGTGGTTTGGGCCAGGGTACGGGTGAGCAGTTCTTC. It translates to CASGLGQGTGEQFF.

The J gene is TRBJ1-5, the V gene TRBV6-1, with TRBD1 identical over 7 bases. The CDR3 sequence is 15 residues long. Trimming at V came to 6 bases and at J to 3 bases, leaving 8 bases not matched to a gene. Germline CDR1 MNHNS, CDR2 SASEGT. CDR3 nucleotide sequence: TGTGCCAGCAGAAGGGACAGAGGAAACAATCAGCCCCAGCATTTT. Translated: CASRRDRGNNQPQHF.

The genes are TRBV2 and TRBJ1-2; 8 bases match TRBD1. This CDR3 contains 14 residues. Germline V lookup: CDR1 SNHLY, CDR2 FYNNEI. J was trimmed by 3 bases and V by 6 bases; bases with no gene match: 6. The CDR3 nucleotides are TGTGCCAGCAGCGGACAGGGAGTGCACTATGGCTACACCTTC. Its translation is CASSGQGVHYGYTF.

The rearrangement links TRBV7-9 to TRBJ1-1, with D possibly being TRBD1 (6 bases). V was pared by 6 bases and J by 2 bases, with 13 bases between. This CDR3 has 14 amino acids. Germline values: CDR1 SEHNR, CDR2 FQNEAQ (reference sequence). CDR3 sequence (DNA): TGTGCCAGCAGGTTCGGACAGATTAACACTGAAGCTTTCTTT. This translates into CASRFGQINTEAFF. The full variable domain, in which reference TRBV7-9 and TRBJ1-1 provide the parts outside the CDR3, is DTGVSQNPRHKITKRGQNVTFRCDPISEHNRLYWYRQTLGQGPEFLTYFQNEAQLEKSRLLSDRFSAERPKGSFSTLEIQRTEQGDSAMYLCASRFGQINTEAFFGQGTRLTVV.

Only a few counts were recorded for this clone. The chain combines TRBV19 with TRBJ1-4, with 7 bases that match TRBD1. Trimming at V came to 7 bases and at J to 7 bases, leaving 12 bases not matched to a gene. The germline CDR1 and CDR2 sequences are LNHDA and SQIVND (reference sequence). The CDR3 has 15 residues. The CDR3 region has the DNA TGTGCCAGTATTAACCTCCGGGACAGAGGTGAAAAACTGTTTTTT. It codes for CASINLRDRGEKLFF.

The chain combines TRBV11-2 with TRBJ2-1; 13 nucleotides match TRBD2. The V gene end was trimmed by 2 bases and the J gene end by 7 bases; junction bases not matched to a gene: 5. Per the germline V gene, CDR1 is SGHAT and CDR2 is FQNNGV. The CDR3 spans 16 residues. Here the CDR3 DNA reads TGTGCCAGCAGCTTACCGGGACTAGCGGGGCTAAATGAGCAGTTCTTC. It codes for CASSLPGLAGLNEQFF.

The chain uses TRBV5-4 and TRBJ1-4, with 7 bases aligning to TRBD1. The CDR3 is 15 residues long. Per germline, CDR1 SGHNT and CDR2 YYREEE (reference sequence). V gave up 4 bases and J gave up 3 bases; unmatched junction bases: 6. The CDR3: CASSLRQGPNEKLFF. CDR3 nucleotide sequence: TGTGCCAGCAGCCTAAGACAGGGCCCTAATGAAAAACTGTTTTTT.

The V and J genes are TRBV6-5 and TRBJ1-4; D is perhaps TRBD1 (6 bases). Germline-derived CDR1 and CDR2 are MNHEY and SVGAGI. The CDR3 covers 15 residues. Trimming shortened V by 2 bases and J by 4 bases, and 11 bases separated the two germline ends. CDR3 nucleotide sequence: TGTGCCAGCAGTTACAAGGGGGTCCTTAATGAAAAACTGTTTTTT. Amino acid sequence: CASSYKGVLNEKLFF.